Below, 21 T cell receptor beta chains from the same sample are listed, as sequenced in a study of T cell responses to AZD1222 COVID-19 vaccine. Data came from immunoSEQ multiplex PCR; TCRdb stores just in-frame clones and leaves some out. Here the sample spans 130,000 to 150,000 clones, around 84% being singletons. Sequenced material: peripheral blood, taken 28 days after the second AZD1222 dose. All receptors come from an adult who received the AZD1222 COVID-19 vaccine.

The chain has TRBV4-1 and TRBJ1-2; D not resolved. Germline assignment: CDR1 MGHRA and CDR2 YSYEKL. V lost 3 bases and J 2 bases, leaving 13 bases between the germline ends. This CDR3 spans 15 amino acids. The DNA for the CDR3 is TGCGCCAGCAGCCAGCAGTTGGGCAGCAACTATGGCTACACCTTC. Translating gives CASSQQLGSNYGYTF.

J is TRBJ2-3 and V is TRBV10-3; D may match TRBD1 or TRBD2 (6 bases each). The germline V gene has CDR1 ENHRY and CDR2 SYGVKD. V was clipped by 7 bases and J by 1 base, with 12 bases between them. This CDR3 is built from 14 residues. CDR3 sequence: CAITEGGGTDTQYF. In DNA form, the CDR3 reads TGTGCCATCACAGAGGGGGGTGGCACAGATACGCAGTATTTT.

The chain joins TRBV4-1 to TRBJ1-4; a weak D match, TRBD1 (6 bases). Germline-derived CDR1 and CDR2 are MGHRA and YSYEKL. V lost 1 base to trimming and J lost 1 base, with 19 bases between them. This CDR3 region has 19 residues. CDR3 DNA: TGCGCCAGCAGCCAAGGAGGGGGGTCTGGGGCCAAAACTAATGAAAAACTGTTTTTT. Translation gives CASSQGGGSGAKTNEKLFF.

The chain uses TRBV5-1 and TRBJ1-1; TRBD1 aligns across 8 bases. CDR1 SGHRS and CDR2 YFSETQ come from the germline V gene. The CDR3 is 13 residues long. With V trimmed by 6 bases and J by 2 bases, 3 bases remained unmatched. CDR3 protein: CASMTGVNTEAFF. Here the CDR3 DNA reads TGCGCCAGCATGACAGGGGTCAACACTGAAGCTTTCTTT.

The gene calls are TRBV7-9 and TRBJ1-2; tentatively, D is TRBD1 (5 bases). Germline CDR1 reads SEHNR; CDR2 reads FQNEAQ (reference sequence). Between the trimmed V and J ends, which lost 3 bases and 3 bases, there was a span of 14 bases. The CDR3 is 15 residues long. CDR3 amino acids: CASSLQTPGDYGYTF. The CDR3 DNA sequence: TGTGCCAGCAGCTTGCAGACTCCGGGGGACTATGGCTACACCTTC.

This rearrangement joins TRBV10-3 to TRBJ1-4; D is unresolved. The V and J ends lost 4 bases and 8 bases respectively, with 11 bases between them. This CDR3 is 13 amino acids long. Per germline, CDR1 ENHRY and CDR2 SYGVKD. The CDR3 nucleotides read TGTGCCATCAGTGTTAGGGAGGAGGAAAAACTGTTTTTT. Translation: CAISVREEEKLFF.

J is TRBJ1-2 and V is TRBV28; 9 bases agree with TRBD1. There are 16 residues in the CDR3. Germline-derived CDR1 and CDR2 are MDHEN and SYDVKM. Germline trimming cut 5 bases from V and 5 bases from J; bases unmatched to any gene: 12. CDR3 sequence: CASSPPGQGVLYGYTF. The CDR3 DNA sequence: TGTGCCAGCAGTCCCCCGGGACAGGGAGTTTTGTATGGCTACACCTTC.

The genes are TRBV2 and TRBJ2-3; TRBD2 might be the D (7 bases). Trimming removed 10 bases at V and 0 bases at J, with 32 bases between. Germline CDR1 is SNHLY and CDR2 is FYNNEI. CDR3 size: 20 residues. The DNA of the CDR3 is TGTGCCACCCCCTCGGTTCTTAGCGGGTTGGGACAAACCAGCACAGATACGCAGTATTTT. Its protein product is CATPSVLSGLGQTSTDTQYF. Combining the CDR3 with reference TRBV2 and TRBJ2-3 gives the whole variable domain EPEVTQTPSHQVTQMGQEVILRCVPISNHLYFYWYRQILGQKVEFLVSFYNNEISEKSEIFDDQFSVERPDGSNFTLKIRSTKLEDSAMYFCATPSVLSGLGQTSTDTQYFGPGTRLTVL.

The CDR3 reads CASSVDPLQGLYEQYF. CDR3 in DNA: TGTGCCAGCAGCGTAGATCCCCTACAGGGCCTCTACGAGCAGTACTTC. V usage is TRBV9 and J usage is TRBJ2-7, with D tentatively TRBD1 (6 bases). Trimming stripped 0 bases from V and 3 bases from J, with 16 bases between. Germline V gives CDR1 SGDLS, CDR2 YYNGEE. The CDR3 spans 16 residues.

CDR3 sequence reads: CASSYQLYSYNEQFF. The CDR3 region has the DNA TGTGCCAGCAGTTATCAACTGTATTCCTACAATGAGCAGTTCTTC. The rearrangement uses TRBV6-5 and TRBJ2-1; D is ambiguous. Germline V CDR1 and CDR2: MNHEY, SVGAGI. Trimming cost V 3 bases and J 1 base, with 10 bases left between them. This CDR3 is 15 amino acids long.

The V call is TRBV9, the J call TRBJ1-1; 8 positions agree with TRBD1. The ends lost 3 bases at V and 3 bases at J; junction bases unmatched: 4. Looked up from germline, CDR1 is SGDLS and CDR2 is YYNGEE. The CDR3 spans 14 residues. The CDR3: CASSAGQGYTEAFF. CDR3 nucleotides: TGTGCCAGCAGCGCTGGACAGGGTTACACTGAAGCTTTCTTT.

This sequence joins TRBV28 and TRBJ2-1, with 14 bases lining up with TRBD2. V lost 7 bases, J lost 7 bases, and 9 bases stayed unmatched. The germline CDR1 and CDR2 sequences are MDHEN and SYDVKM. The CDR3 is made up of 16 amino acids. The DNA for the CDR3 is TGTGCCAGCACCTCTCTCGGGACTAGCGGGAGAAATGAGCAGTTCTTC. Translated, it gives CASTSLGTSGRNEQFF.

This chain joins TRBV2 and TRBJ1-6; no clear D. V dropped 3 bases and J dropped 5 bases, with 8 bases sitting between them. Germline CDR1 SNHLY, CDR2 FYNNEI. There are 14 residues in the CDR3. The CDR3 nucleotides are TGTGCCAGCAGTGATGACGGGAATAATTCACCCCTCCACTTT. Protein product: CASSDDGNNSPLHF.

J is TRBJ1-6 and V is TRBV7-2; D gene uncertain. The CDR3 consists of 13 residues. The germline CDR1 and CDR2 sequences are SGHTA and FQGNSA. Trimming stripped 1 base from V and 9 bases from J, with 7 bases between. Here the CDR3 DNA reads TGTGCCAGCAGCTTAGAAGGTGCTTCACCCCTCCACTTT. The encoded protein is CASSLEGASPLHF.

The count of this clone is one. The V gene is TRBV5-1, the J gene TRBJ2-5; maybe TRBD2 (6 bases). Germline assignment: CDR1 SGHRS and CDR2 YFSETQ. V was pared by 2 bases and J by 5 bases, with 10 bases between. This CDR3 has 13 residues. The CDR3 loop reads CASSFWGEETQYF. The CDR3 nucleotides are TGCGCCAGCAGCTTCTGGGGGGAGGAGACCCAGTACTTC.

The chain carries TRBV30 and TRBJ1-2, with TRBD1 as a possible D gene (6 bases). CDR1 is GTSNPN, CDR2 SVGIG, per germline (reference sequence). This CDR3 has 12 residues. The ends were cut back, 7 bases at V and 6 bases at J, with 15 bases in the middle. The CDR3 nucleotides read TGTGCCTTCAACTTCGACAGGCATGGCTACACCTTC. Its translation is CAFNFDRHGYTF.

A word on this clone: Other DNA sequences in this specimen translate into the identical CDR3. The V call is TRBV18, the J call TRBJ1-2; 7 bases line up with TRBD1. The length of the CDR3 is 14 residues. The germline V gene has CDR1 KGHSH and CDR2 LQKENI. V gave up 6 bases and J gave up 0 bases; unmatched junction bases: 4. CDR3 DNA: TGTGCCAGCTCCCCTCAGGGGGCTAACTATGGCTACACCTTC. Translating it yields CASSPQGANYGYTF.

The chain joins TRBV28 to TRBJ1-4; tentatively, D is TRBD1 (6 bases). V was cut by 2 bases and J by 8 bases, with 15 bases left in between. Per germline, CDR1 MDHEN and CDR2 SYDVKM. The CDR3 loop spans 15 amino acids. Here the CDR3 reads CASSLGGDMTEKLFF. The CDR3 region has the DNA TGTGCCAGCAGTTTAGGAGGGGACATGACCGAAAAACTGTTTTTT.

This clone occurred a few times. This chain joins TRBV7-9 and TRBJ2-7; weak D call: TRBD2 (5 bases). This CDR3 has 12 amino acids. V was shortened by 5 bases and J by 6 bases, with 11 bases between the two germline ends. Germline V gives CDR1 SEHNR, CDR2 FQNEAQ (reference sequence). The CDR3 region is CASSLGRGEQYF. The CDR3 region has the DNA TGTGCCAGCAGCCTCGGACGGGGCGAGCAGTACTTC.

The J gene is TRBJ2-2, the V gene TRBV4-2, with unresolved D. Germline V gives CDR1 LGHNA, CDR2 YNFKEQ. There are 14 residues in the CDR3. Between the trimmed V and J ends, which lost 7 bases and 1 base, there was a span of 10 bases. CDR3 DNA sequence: TGTGCCAGCACCGTACATAAGAACACCGGGGAGCTGTTTTTT. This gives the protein CASTVHKNTGELFF.

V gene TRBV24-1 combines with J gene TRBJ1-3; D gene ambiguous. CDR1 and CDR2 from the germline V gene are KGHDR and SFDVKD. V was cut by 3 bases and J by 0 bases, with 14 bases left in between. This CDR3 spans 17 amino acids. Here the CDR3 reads CATSDGHGVASGNTIYF. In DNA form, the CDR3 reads TGTGCCACCAGTGATGGGCACGGGGTTGCCTCTGGAAACACCATATATTTT.